A single sample gave rise to the 27 T cell receptor beta chains below, sequenced in a study of blood T cell repertoires in COVID-19. Using immunoSEQ multiplex PCR, the repertoire was profiled, and TCRdb retains in-frame clones only, with some absent. The sample records 180,000 or so clones, around 76% being singletons. Sequenced: peripheral blood. The receptor set was obtained from a woman between 50 and 59 years old with active or convalescent COVID-19.

This clone occurred once. The chain combines TRBV11-2 with TRBJ2-7; D perhaps matches TRBD2 (6 bases). Trimming removed 3 bases from V and 3 bases from J, with 9 bases in between. The CDR3 has 13 residues. The germline V gene has CDR1 SGHAT and CDR2 FQNNGV. The CDR3: CASSFPGGYEQYF. The CDR3 nucleotides read TGTGCCAGCAGCTTTCCCGGGGGCTACGAGCAGTACTTC. The full variable domain, rest sourced from reference TRBV11-2 and TRBJ2-7, is EAGVAQSPRYKIIEKRQSVAFWCNPISGHATLYWYQQILGQGPKLLIQFQNNGVVDDSQLPKDRFSAERLKGVDSTLKIQPAKLEDSAVYLCASSFPGGYEQYFGPGTRLTVT.

The chain links TRBV19 to TRBJ1-1; 7 nucleotides align to TRBD1. This CDR3 region has 16 residues. Losses at the gene ends were 8 bases for V and 3 bases for J; bases not matched to a gene: 15. Germline CDR1 LNHDA, CDR2 SQIVND (reference sequence). DNA for the CDR3: TGTGCCAGTGCCAGACGACAGGGATGGGACTACACTGAAGCTTTCTTT. Protein sequence: CASARRQGWDYTEAFF.

The CDR3 protein is CASSQEEGQGTEAFF. CDR3 DNA sequence: TGCGCCAGCAGCCAAGAGGAGGGGCAAGGCACTGAAGCTTTCTTT. This chain joins TRBV4-3 and TRBJ1-1; a possible D gene is TRBD1 (5 bases). Germline loops: CDR1 LGHNA, CDR2 YSLEER. The CDR3 loop spans 15 amino acids. Trimming pared 0 bases from V and 4 bases from J, leaving 12 bases between.

The V call is TRBV6-2 or TRBV6-3, the J call TRBJ1-5, with a tentative D call TRBD1 (5 bases). Germline CDR1 and CDR2: MNHEY and SVGEGT. CDR3 length: 15 residues. Trimming pared 1 base from V and 3 bases from J, leaving 10 bases between. The CDR3 DNA reads TGTGCCAGCAGTTACTGGGGCGGAAACAATCAGCCCCAGCATTTT. This translates into CASSYWGGNNQPQHF.

The chain couples TRBV27 to TRBJ1-1; D is unresolved. Germline V CDR1 and CDR2: MNHEY, SMNVEV (reference sequence). V lost 7 bases and J lost 1, with 7 bases in between. The CDR3 covers 12 residues. DNA of the CDR3: TGTGCCAGCATAGATCCGAACACTGAAGCTTTCTTT. This gives the protein CASIDPNTEAFF.

The V and J genes are TRBV4-3 and TRBJ1-2, with a weak D call TRBD1 (5 bases). V was pared by 2 bases and J by 6 bases, with 10 bases between. The length of the CDR3 is 13 residues. CDR1 LGHNA and CDR2 YSLEER come from the germline V gene. The CDR3 protein is CASSQLGGDGYTF. The CDR3 bases are TGCGCCAGCAGCCAACTGGGAGGGGATGGCTACACCTTC.

The chain couples TRBV14 to TRBJ2-5; TRBD1 matches at 8 bases. From germline, CDR1 is SGHDN and CDR2 FVKESK. This CDR3 contains 14 residues. V lost 4 bases and J lost 0; bases outside the gene matches: 1. Written as DNA, the CDR3 is TGTGCCAGCAGCCGGGACAGGTACCAAGAGACCCAGTACTTC. The encoded protein is CASSRDRYQETQYF.

There are a few counts of this clone. The chain couples TRBV14 to TRBJ1-2; a weak D match, TRBD1 (6 bases). The length of the CDR3 is 13 residues. Germline assignment: CDR1 SGHDN and CDR2 FVKESK. The V and J ends lost 5 bases and 5 bases respectively, with 12 bases between them. CDR3 nucleotide sequence: TGTGCCAGCAGCTCAGTCCAGGGGTATGGCTACACCTTC. Residues: CASSSVQGYGYTF.

The chain links TRBV7-2 to TRBJ2-1; 7 bases are a match to TRBD2. Germline V gene data show CDR1 as SGHTA and CDR2 as FQGNSA. The V and J ends lost 5 bases and 4 bases, in that order; junction bases with no gene match: 8. The CDR3 loop spans 15 amino acids. CDR3 amino acids: CASSAVAGSYNEQFF. The CDR3 DNA is TGTGCCAGCAGCGCGGTAGCGGGTTCTTACAATGAGCAGTTCTTC.

The genes are TRBV28 and TRBJ2-1, with TRBD2 identical over 11 bases. V gave up 6 bases and J gave up 6 bases; unmatched junction bases: 7. Germline CDR1 MDHEN, CDR2 SYDVKM. The CDR3 length is 15 residues. CDR3 nucleotides: TGTGCCAGCAGGTCGGGAGGACTAGCGGGCAATGAGCAGTTCTTC. Protein: CASRSGGLAGNEQFF.

This clone has only a few counts. The chain is built from TRBV6-2 or TRBV6-3 and TRBJ1-1; weak D call: TRBD1 (6 bases). The germline CDR1 and CDR2 sequences are MNHEY and SVGEGT. V was shortened by 2 bases and J by 10 bases, with 17 bases between the two germline ends. The CDR3 length is 14 residues. The CDR3 DNA reads as TGTGCCAGCAGTTACGAAGGACAGATACATGGAGCTTTCTTT. It yields the protein CASSYEGQIHGAFF.

This clone has just one count. The rearrangement uses TRBV18 and TRBJ2-1; 7 nucleotides line up with TRBD2. This CDR3 is built from 16 residues. Germline CDR1 is KGHSH and CDR2 is LQKENI. V was clipped by 0 bases and J by 0 bases; unmatched bases: 2. CDR3 nucleotides: TGTGCCAGCTCACCACCGCGGGGGAGCTCCTACAATGAGCAGTTCTTC. It translates to CASSPPRGSSYNEQFF.

This clone has just a few counts. This rearrangement joins TRBV4-2 to TRBJ2-7; 9 bases map to TRBD2. CDR1 is LGHNA, CDR2 YNFKEQ, per germline. Unmatched junction bases numbered 6, after V lost 0 bases and J lost 6 bases. CDR3 size: 15 residues. CDR3 nucleotide sequence: TGTGCCAGCAGCCAAGATTTAGCGGGAGAACGCGAGCAGTACTTC. It is translated as CASSQDLAGEREQYF.

This rearrangement joins TRBV7-2 to TRBJ2-2, with no clear D. From germline, CDR1 is SGHTA and CDR2 FQGNSA. Trimming took 2 bases from V and 10 from J, leaving 11 bases between them. There are 13 residues in the CDR3. Here the CDR3 reads CASSLYGQEELFF. In DNA form, the CDR3 reads TGTGCCAGCAGCTTATATGGGCAGGAGGAGCTGTTTTTT.

The V and J genes are TRBV6-2 or TRBV6-3 and TRBJ1-5, with D perhaps TRBD1 (5 bases). Trimming left V 4 bases short and J 6 bases short, with 10 bases between. Per germline, CDR1 MNHEY and CDR2 SVGEGT. This CDR3 is 13 amino acids long. The CDR3 DNA follows: TGTGCCAGCAGTTGGGGCGGTGGTCAGCCCCAGCATTTT. Residues: CASSWGGGQPQHF.

This rearrangement joins TRBV3-1 (or the pseudogene TRBV3-2) to TRBJ2-2; 7 bases line up with TRBD1. V was pared by 3 bases and J by 4 bases, with 14 bases of the junction left unmatched. Germline CDR1 is LGHDT and CDR2 is YNNKEL (reference sequence). The CDR3 consists of 18 residues. The CDR3 region is CASSHFLTGSRVTGELFF. For the CDR3, the DNA is TGTGCCAGCAGCCACTTCCTGACAGGGTCGAGGGTCACCGGGGAGCTGTTTTTT.

This clone was counted once. The chain couples TRBV19 to TRBJ1-1; D possibly corresponds to TRBD1 (6 bases). Per germline, CDR1 LNHDA and CDR2 SQIVND (reference sequence). V gave up 6 bases and J gave up 3 bases, with 11 bases separating them. The CDR3 has 13 amino acids. The chain's CDR3 is CASRSSGDTEAFF. DNA for the CDR3: TGTGCCAGTAGGTCGTCAGGGGACACTGAAGCTTTCTTT.

A single count supports this clone. The chain is built from TRBV9 and TRBJ2-2; 9 bases align to TRBD1. The CDR3 totals 17 residues. Losses at the gene ends were 3 bases for V and 2 bases for J; bases not matched to a gene: 8. Germline CDR1 and CDR2: SGDLS and YYNGEE. The chain's CDR3 is CASSGGWGQGNTGELFF. As DNA, the CDR3 is TGTGCCAGCAGCGGGGGCTGGGGACAGGGAAACACCGGGGAGCTGTTTTTT.

This clone was counted ten times or more. V and J are TRBV12-3 or TRBV12-4 and TRBJ2-1; D gene unclear. Between the trimmed V and J ends, which lost 6 bases and 5 bases, there was a span of 8 bases. This CDR3 has 12 amino acids. CDR3 sequence (DNA): TGTGCCAGCAGGATAGCAGACAATGAGCAGTTCTTC. It encodes CASRIADNEQFF.

The chain links TRBV25-1 to TRBJ2-7; D is ambiguous. The germline gives CDR1 MGHDK, CDR2 SYGVNS. The length of the CDR3 is 12 residues. V lost 1 base to trimming and J lost 12 bases, with 13 bases between them. Here the CDR3 reads CASSEFDNSWYF. CDR3 DNA: TGTGCCAGCAGTGAATTTGACAATTCGTGGTACTTC.

The chain uses TRBV9 and TRBJ1-1, with TRBD1 as a possible D gene (6 bases). The CDR3 is 16 residues long. Germline-derived CDR1 and CDR2 are SGDLS and YYNGEE. V was cut by 3 bases and J by 1 base, with 16 bases left in between. CDR3: CASSAEAQTGNTEAFF. The CDR3 DNA follows: TGTGCCAGCAGCGCAGAAGCCCAGACAGGGAACACTGAAGCTTTCTTT.

This clone showed up just a few times. The chain employs TRBV30 and TRBJ2-7, with unresolved D. CDR1 and CDR2 from the germline V gene are GTSNPN and SVGIG (reference sequence). This CDR3 is built from 11 residues. Deletions cut 0 bases from V and 4 bases from J, with 4 bases between. The CDR3 loop reads CAWSVGYEQYF. CDR3 sequence (DNA): TGTGCCTGGAGTGTCGGGTACGAGCAGTACTTC.

This chain joins TRBV4-2 and TRBJ2-6; TRBD2 matches 14 bases. The CDR3 is made up of 17 amino acids. Germline V gives CDR1 LGHNA, CDR2 YNFKEQ. The V gene end was trimmed by 6 bases and the J gene end by 1 base; junction bases not matched to a gene: 2. The CDR3 coding sequence is TGTGCCAGCAGGAGACTAGCGGGAGGGTCTGGGGCCAACGTCCTGACTTTC. Residues: CASRRLAGGSGANVLTF.

This chain links TRBV7-2 with TRBJ1-4; maybe TRBD1 (6 bases). The CDR3 has 14 residues. The germline V gene has CDR1 SGHTA and CDR2 FQGNSA. V was cut by 4 bases and J by 5 bases, with 11 bases left in between. The CDR3 sequence is CASSSGQLNEKLFF. The CDR3 region has the DNA TGTGCCAGCAGCTCTGGACAGCTCAATGAAAAACTGTTTTTT.

This clone occurred a few times. The chain carries TRBV19 and TRBJ2-7; 8 nucleotides line up with TRBD1. J lost 4 bases, V lost 7 bases, and 6 bases had no gene match. Germline CDR1 reads LNHDA; CDR2 reads SQIVND (reference sequence). The CDR3 spans 13 residues. The CDR3 DNA follows: TGTGCCAGTAAAAGACAGGGGCCTTACGAGCAGTACTTC. This gives the protein CASKRQGPYEQYF.

This rearrangement joins TRBV7-9 to TRBJ2-2; the match to TRBD2 covers 10 bases. The CDR3 has 16 residues. CDR1 and CDR2 from the germline V gene are SEHNR and FQNEAQ (reference sequence). V lost 4 bases and J lost 4; bases outside the gene matches: 6. CDR3 sequence reads: CASSSSSGRATGELFF. DNA of the CDR3: TGTGCCAGCAGCTCCTCCAGCGGGAGGGCCACCGGGGAGCTGTTTTTT. The full variable domain, its missing parts supplied by reference TRBV7-9 and TRBJ2-2, is DTGVSQNPRHKITKRGQNVTFRCDPISEHNRLYWYRQTLGQGPEFLTYFQNEAQLEKSRLLSDRFSAERPKGSFSTLEIQRTEQGDSAMYLCASSSSSGRATGELFFGEGSRLTVL.

The chain uses TRBV20-1 and TRBJ2-7; D is perhaps TRBD2 (5 bases). Trimming removed 5 bases from V and 7 bases from J, with 12 bases in between. CDR1 is DFQATT and CDR2 is SNEGSKA in the germline V gene (reference sequence). The CDR3 contains 11 residues. CDR3 coding DNA: TGCAGTGCTTCCGGGGTGTGGGAGCAGTACTTC. Its translation: CSASGVWEQYF.